This T cell receptor (beta chain) stems from a study of T cells after yellow fever vaccination. The authors made TCR cDNA by 5'RACE template switching, adding a universal primer site and UMIs. One entry per CDR3 protein results from TCRdb running MiXCR on the 5' RACE reads. This sample yields hundreds of thousands of distinct CDR3 sequences, of which roughly a sixth are seen a single time; roughly a sixth belongs to the top ten. Losses at the gene ends were 3 bases for V and 4 bases for J; bases not matched to a gene: 13. The CDR3 is made up of 18 amino acids. Germline V gene sequence: CDR1 LGHNA, CDR2 YSLEER. Findings and caveats of the study: Abundant contaminating clonotypes from the bulk population could appear in FACS-sorted repertoires. Post-booster repertoires again held most primary-vaccination clones (approximately 96% CD4, about 88% CD8). A limited proportion of clonotypes was detected within both the CD4 and CD8 compartments.

In regard to this clonotype: Its antigen is still unknown.

The sequence was obtained from a man aged 18 to 30 who received the YFV17D yellow fever vaccine. The sequenced sample was PBMCs, obtained before the yellow fever booster vaccination. The V gene is TRBV4-3, the J gene TRBJ2-3; 10 positions match TRBD2. The CDR3 here is CASSHTIPGLATPDTQYF. The CDR3 DNA sequence: TGCGCCAGCAGCCATACCATCCCGGGACTAGCGACCCCAGATACGCAGTATTTT.